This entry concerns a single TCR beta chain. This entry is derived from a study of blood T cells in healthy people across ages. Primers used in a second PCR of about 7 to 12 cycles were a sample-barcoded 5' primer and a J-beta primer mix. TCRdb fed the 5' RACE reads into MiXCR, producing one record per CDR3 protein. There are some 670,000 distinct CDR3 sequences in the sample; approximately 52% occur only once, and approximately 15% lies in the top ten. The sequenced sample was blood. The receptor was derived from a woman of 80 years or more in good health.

DNA for the CDR3: TGCAGTGAGGTTGGCGGGGGGGATCAGAACACTGAAGCTTTCTTT. This codes for CSEVGGGDQNTEAFF. The chain employs TRBV20-1 and TRBJ1-1, with D perhaps TRBD1 (5 bases). The V end lost 7 bases, the J end lost 1 base, and 19 bases lay between the germline ends. CDR3 length equals 15 residues. In germline, CDR1 is DFQATT, CDR2 SNEGSKA (reference sequence).